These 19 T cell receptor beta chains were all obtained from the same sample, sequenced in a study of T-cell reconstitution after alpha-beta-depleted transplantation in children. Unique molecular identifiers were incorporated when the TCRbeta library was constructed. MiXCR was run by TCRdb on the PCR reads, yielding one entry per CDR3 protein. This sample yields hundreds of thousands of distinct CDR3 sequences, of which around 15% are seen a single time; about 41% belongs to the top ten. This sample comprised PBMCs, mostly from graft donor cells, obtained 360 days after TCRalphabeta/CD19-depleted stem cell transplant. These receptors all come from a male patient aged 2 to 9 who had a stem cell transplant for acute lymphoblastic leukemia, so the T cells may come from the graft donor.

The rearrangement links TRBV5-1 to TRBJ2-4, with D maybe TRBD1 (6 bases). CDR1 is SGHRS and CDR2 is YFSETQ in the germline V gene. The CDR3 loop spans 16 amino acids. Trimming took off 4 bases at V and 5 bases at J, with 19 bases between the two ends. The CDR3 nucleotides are TGCGCCAGCAGCCCGACCCCCTACAGGGTTGAAAACATTCAGTACTTC. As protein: CASSPTPYRVENIQYF.

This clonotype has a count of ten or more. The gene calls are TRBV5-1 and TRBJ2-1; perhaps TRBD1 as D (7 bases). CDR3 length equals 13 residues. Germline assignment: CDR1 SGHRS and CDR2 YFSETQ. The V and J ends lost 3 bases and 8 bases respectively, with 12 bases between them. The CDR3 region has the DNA TGCGCCAGCAGCTCTTCCAGGGGGGATGAGCAGTTCTTC. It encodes CASSSSRGDEQFF.

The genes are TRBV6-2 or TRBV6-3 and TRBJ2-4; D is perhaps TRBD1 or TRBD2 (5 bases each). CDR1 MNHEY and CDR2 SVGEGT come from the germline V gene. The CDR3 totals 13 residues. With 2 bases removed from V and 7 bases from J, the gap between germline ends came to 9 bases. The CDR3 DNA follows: TGTGCCAGCAGTTACCTTCGGGACAACATTCAGTACTTC. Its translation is CASSYLRDNIQYF.

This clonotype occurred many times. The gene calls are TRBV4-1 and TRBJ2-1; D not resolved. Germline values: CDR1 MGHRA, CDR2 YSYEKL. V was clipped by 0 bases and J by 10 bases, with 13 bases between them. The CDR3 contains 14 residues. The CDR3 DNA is TGCGCCAGCAGCCAAGATCCTGGGCTAGGGGAGCAGTTCTTC. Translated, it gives CASSQDPGLGEQFF.

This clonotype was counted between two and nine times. CDR3 region: CASSQLWREGWDEQFF. CDR3 in DNA: TGTGCCAGCAGCCAACTATGGCGGGAGGGATGGGATGAGCAGTTCTTC. V is TRBV3-1 and J is TRBJ2-1; 9 bases map to TRBD2. Unmatched junction bases numbered 10, after V lost 2 bases and J lost 8 bases. Per germline, CDR1 LGHDT and CDR2 YNNKEL (reference sequence). The CDR3 runs to 16 residues.

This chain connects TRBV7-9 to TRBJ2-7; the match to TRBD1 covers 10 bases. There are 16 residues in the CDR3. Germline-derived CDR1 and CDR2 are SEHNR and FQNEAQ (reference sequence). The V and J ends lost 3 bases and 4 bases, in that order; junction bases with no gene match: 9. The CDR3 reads CASSFTGPGQGYEQYF. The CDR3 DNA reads TGTGCCAGCAGCTTTACGGGCCCGGGACAGGGGTACGAGCAGTACTTC.

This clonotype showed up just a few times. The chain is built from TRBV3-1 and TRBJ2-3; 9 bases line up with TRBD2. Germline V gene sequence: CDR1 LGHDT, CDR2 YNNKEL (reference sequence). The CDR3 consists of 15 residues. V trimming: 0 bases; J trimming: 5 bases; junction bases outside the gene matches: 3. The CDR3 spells CASSQDSLAGDTQYF. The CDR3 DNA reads TGTGCCAGCAGCCAAGATTCACTAGCGGGAGATACGCAGTATTTT.

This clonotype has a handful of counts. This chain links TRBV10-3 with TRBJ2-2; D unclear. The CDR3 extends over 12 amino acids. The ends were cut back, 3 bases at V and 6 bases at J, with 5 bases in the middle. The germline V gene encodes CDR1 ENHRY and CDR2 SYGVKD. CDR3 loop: CAISDGAGELFF. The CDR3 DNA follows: TGTGCCATCAGTGACGGCGCCGGGGAGCTGTTTTTT.

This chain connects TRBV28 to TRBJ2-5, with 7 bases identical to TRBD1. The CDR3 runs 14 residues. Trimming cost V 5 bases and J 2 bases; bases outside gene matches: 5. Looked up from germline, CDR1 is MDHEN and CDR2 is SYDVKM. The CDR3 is CASSRTGLQETQYF. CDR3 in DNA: TGTGCCAGCAGTAGGACAGGTCTACAAGAGACCCAGTACTTC.

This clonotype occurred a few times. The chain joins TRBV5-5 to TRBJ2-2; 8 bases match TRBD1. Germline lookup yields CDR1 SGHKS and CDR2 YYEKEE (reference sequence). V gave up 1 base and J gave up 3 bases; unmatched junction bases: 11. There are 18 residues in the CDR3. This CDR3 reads CASSLLVWTGSDTGELFF. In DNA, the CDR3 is TGTGCCAGCAGCTTGCTCGTTTGGACAGGGTCGGACACCGGGGAGCTGTTTTTT. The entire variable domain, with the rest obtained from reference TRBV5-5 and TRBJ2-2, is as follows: DAGVTQSPTHLIKTRGQQVTLRCSPISGHKSVSWYQQVLGQGPQFIFQYYEKEERGRGNFPDRFSARQFPNYSSELNVNALLLGDSALYLCASSLLVWTGSDTGELFFGEGSRLTVL.

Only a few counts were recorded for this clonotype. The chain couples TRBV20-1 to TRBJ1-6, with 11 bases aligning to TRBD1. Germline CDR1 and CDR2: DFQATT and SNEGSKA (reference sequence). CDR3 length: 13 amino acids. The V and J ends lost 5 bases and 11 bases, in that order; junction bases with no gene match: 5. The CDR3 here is CSAFGTGGTPLHF. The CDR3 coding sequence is TGCAGTGCTTTCGGGACAGGGGGGACACCCCTCCACTTT.

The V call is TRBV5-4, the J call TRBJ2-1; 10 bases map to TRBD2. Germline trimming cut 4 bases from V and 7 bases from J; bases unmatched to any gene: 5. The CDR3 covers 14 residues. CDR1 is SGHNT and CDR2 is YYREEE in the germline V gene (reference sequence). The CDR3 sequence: CASSIGLAENEQFF. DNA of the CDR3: TGTGCCAGCAGCATCGGACTAGCGGAGAATGAGCAGTTCTTC.

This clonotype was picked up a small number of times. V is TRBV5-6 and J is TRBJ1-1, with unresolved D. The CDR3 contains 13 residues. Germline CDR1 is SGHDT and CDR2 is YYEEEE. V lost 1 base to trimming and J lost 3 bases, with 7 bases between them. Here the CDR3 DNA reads TGTGCCAGCAGCTTGCTGGGGTACACTGAAGCTTTCTTT. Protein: CASSLLGYTEAFF.

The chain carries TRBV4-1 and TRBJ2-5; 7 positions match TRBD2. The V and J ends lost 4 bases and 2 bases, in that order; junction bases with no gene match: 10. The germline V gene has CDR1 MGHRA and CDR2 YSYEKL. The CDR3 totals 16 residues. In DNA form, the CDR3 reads TGCGCCAGCAGCCGCCTTCCGGGACTACCGCAAGAGACCCAGTACTTC. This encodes CASSRLPGLPQETQYF.

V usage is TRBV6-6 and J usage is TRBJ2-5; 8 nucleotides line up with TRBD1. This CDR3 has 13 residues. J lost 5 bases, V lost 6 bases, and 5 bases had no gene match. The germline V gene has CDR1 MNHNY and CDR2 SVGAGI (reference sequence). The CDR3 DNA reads TGTGCCAGCAGCCGACAGGGGTTGGAGACCCAGTACTTC. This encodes CASSRQGLETQYF.

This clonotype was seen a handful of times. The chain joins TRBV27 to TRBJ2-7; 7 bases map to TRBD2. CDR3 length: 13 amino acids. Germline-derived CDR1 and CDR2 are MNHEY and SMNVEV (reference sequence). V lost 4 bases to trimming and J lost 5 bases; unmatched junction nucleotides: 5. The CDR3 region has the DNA TGTGCCAGCAGTTCGCGCGGGAGCCACGAGCAGTACTTC. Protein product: CASSSRGSHEQYF.

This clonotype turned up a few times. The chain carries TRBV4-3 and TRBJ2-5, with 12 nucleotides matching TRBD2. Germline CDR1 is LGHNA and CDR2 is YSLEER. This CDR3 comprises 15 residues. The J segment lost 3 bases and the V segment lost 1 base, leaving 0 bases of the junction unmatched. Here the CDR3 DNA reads TGCGCCAGCAGCCAAGGGACTAGCGGGAAAGAGACCCAGTACTTC. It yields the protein CASSQGTSGKETQYF.

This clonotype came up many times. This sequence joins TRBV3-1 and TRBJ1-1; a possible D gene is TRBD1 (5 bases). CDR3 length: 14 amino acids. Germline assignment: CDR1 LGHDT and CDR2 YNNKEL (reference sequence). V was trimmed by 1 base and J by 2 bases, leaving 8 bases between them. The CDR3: CASSQGQPNTEAFF. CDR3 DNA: TGTGCCAGCAGCCAAGGACAGCCTAACACTGAAGCTTTCTTT.

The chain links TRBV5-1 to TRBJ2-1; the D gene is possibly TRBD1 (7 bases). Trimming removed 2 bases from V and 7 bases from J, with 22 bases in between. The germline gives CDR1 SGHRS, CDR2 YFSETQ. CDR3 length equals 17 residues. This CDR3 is CASSLGGGALQGNEQFF. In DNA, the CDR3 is TGCGCCAGCAGCTTAGGGGGCGGGGCGCTCCAGGGGAATGAGCAGTTCTTC.